The present T cell receptor (beta chain) was sequenced within a study of blood T cell repertoires in COVID-19. Trimming took 2 bases from V and 4 from J, leaving 6 bases between them. CDR1 and CDR2 (germline): MNHEY, SVGEGT. The CDR3 loop spans 13 amino acids. Profiling relied on immunoSEQ multiplex PCR, and the TCRdb table lists in-frame clones only, not all of them. The sample has approximately 100,000 clones; approximately 90% are singletons. Remarks on this clone: Additional DNA sequences in this sample encode the identical CDR3.

The sequenced material came from peripheral blood. This sequence originates from a human donor with acute or convalescent COVID-19. The donor label of this sample is uncertain. This chain connects TRBV6-2 or TRBV6-3 to TRBJ1-3, with D hard to call. In nucleotides, the CDR3 is TGTGCCAGCAGTTACGGACTGGGAAACACCATATATTTT. This codes for CASSYGLGNTIYF.